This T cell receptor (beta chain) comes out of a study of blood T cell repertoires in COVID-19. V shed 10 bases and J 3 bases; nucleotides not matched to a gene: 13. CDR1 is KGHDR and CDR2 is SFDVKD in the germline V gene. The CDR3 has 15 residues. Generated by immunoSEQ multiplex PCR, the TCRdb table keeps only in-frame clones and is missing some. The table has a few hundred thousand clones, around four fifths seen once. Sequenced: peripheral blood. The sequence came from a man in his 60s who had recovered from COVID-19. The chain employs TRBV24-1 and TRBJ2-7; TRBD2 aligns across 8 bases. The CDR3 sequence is CATFLGGLVNYEQYF. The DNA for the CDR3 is TGTGCCACTTTCCTCGGGGGACTAGTGAACTACGAGCAGTACTTC.